The present T cell receptor beta chain was sequenced within a study of T cells after yellow fever vaccination. Study-wide points: Contaminating bulk clonotypes could be abundant in FACS-sorted repertoires.

Universal primer sites and UMIs were introduced during 5'RACE template-switching synthesis of TCR cDNA. Each CDR3 protein gets one entry after TCRdb re-called the 5' RACE reads with MiXCR. The table has about 350,000 distinct CDR3 sequences, roughly an eighth seen once; the top ten hold 2.5% to 4%. Germline V gene data show CDR1 as KGHSH and CDR2 as LQKENI. J gave up 5 bases and V 4 bases, and 10 bases lay outside the gene matches. The CDR3 sequence is 16 residues long. There are a few counts of this clonotype. Antigen: not known. The TCR was taken from a man aged 18 to 30 who received the YFV17D yellow fever vaccine. The chain has TRBV18 and TRBJ2-5; 10 nucleotides agree with TRBD1. Source: CD4+ T cells sorted from PBMCs, taken 15 days after the yellow fever booster vaccination. CDR3 DNA: TGTGCCAGCTCACAAACCCGGACAGGGGGGTCGGAGACCCAGTACTTC. Residues: CASSQTRTGGSETQYF.